The 31 T cell receptor beta chains below all came from one sample that was sequenced in a study of blood T cell repertoires in COVID-19. Here immunoSEQ multiplex PCR was the method, and the copy in TCRdb shows in-frame clones only, minus some. The sample has 90,000 to 120,000 clones, around nine tenths seen once. Specimen: peripheral blood. These receptors were obtained from a woman aged 25 to 39 with acute or convalescent COVID-19.

This chain joins TRBV10-3 and TRBJ1-6; D not resolved. V shed 6 bases and J shed 7 bases, with 22 bases lying between them. CDR1 is ENHRY and CDR2 is SYGVKD in the germline V gene. The CDR3 spans 17 residues. The CDR3: CAISSTGLRRKNSPLHF. The CDR3, as DNA: TGTGCCATCAGCTCTACCGGACTTCGCCGGAAAAATTCACCCCTCCACTTT.

This clone was observed once. The rearrangement joins TRBV5-1 to TRBJ1-4, with TRBD1 identical over 7 bases. The CDR3 has 14 amino acids. J was trimmed by 5 bases and V by 4 bases; bases with no gene match: 5. The germline CDR1 and CDR2 sequences are SGHRS and YFSETQ. In DNA form, the CDR3 reads TGCGCCAGCAGCCTAACAGGGGCCAATGAAAAACTGTTTTTT. Protein: CASSLTGANEKLFF.

This clone occurred once. V gene TRBV5-6 combines with J gene TRBJ2-1; 10 bases align to TRBD1. V shed 0 bases and J 9 bases; nucleotides not matched to a gene: 9. Germline values: CDR1 SGHDT, CDR2 YYEEEE. The CDR3 totals 16 residues. The chain's CDR3 is CASSLVLGQGRGEQFF. The CDR3 DNA reads as TGTGCCAGCAGCTTGGTTTTGGGACAGGGGAGGGGTGAGCAGTTCTTC.

This chain uses TRBV27 with TRBJ2-2; TRBD1 aligns across 10 bases. The germline V gene encodes CDR1 MNHEY and CDR2 SMNVEV (reference sequence). V shed 9 bases, J shed 3 bases, and the junction held 7 bases outside the gene matches. The CDR3 runs to 15 residues. In DNA form, the CDR3 reads TGTGCCAGTAAAGACAGGGGGCTGGACACCGGGGAGCTGTTTTTT. Translating gives CASKDRGLDTGELFF.

The V call is TRBV27, the J call TRBJ2-5; 10 nucleotides align to TRBD1. The CDR3 is 19 amino acids. CDR1 is MNHEY and CDR2 is SMNVEV in the germline V gene (reference sequence). V dropped 4 bases and J dropped 5; count of bases not matched to a gene: 19. The CDR3 nucleotides are TGTGCCAGCAGTTCTCGGAAACAGGCAGGGACAGGGGTTGTGGAGACCCAGTACTTC. Encoded protein: CASSSRKQAGTGVVETQYF.

This chain connects TRBV6-9 to TRBJ2-1; D may be TRBD1 (8 bases). The CDR3 runs to 14 residues. Trimming took 10 bases from V and 4 from J, leaving 17 bases between them. Looked up from germline, CDR1 is MNHGY and CDR2 is SVAAGI. CDR3: CATSGQGIYNEQFF. The DNA for the CDR3 is TGTGCCACTAGCGGACAGGGAATTTACAATGAGCAGTTCTTC.

The rearrangement joins TRBV4-1 to TRBJ2-2, with 8 bases identical to TRBD1. The germline V gene encodes CDR1 MGHRA and CDR2 YSYEKL. V trimming: 2 bases; J trimming: 7 bases; junction bases outside the gene matches: 9. This CDR3 spans 16 amino acids. The CDR3: CASSQPGQVLIGELFF. The CDR3 DNA sequence: TGCGCCAGCAGCCAACCGGGACAGGTCCTTATCGGGGAGCTGTTTTTT.

The rearrangement links TRBV6-2 or TRBV6-3 to TRBJ2-3; 7 positions match TRBD2. Trimming cost V 2 bases and J 6 bases; bases outside gene matches: 8. Germline assignment: CDR1 MNHEY and CDR2 SVGEGT. CDR3 length equals 15 residues. CDR3 in DNA: TGTGCCAGCAGTTACATAGGGGCGGGAGTGGATACGCAGTATTTT. The encoded protein is CASSYIGAGVDTQYF.

The V gene is TRBV18, the J gene TRBJ1-1, with TRBD1 identical over 10 bases. V was pared by 6 bases and J by 8 bases, with 15 bases of the junction left unmatched. This CDR3 has 16 amino acids. Germline V gene lookup returns CDR1 KGHSH and CDR2 LQKENI. The chain's CDR3 is CASSLQTGGAGVEAFF. CDR3 coding DNA: TGTGCCAGCTCGCTTCAGACAGGGGGCGCAGGGGTGGAAGCTTTCTTT. The variable domain in full, completed from reference TRBV18 and TRBJ1-1, reads NAGVMQNPRHLVRRRGQEARLRCSPMKGHSHVYWYRQLPEEGLKFMVYLQKENIIDESGMPKERFSAEFPKEGPSILRIQQVVRGDSAAYFCASSLQTGGAGVEAFFGQGTRLTVV.

V and J are TRBV7-2 and TRBJ2-1; TRBD2 aligns across 14 bases. Losses at the gene ends were 5 bases for V and 8 bases for J; bases not matched to a gene: 8. The CDR3 sequence is 16 residues long. Germline V CDR1 and CDR2: SGHTA, FQGNSA. The CDR3 loop is CASSDRLAGGPDEQFF. CDR3 bases: TGTGCCAGCAGCGACCGACTAGCGGGAGGGCCGGATGAGCAGTTCTTC.

The chain uses TRBV5-6 and TRBJ2-7, with 8 bases that match TRBD2. The V segment lost 0 bases and the J segment 2 bases; nucleotides outside the gene matches: 16. Germline lookup yields CDR1 SGHDT and CDR2 YYEEEE. The CDR3 runs 19 residues. This CDR3 is CASSLADEVWAGGTYEQYF. The CDR3 region has the DNA TGTGCCAGCAGCTTGGCCGATGAAGTATGGGCGGGGGGAACCTACGAGCAGTACTTC.

This chain connects TRBV9 to TRBJ2-1, with D hard to call. Trimming removed 4 bases from V and 7 bases from J, with 15 bases in between. CDR3 size: 14 residues. Germline assignment: CDR1 SGDLS and CDR2 YYNGEE. The CDR3 spells CASSFKPERNEQFF. The CDR3 nucleotides read TGTGCCAGCAGCTTCAAGCCAGAGAGGAATGAGCAGTTCTTC.

J is TRBJ2-7 and V is TRBV5-1, with D tentatively TRBD1 (6 bases). Trimming removed 4 bases from V and 2 bases from J, with 19 bases in between. Per germline, CDR1 SGHRS and CDR2 YFSETQ. The CDR3 extends over 16 amino acids. CDR3 residues: CASSAPGTPYTYEQYF. The CDR3 coding sequence is TGCGCCAGCAGCGCCCCCGGGACACCTTATACCTACGAGCAGTACTTC.

Written as DNA, the CDR3 is TGTGCCAGCAGTGAAGGAACAGGGGGCTATGGCTACACCTTC. Protein: CASSEGTGGYGYTF. This sequence joins TRBV6-1 and TRBJ1-2; TRBD1 matches at 8 bases. Looked up from germline, CDR1 is MNHNS and CDR2 is SASEGT. CDR3 length: 14 residues. Unmatched junction bases numbered 2, after V lost 1 base and J lost 4 bases.

The chain combines TRBV5-5 with TRBJ2-1, with 8 positions matching TRBD2. The junction had 9 bases not matched to a gene; V was cut back by 1 base and J by 0 bases. CDR3 size: 18 residues. Germline CDR1 is SGHKS and CDR2 is YYEKEE (reference sequence). The CDR3 DNA sequence: TGTGCCAGCAGCTTGTTTGCGACTAGCGAATCCTCCTACAATGAGCAGTTCTTC. It encodes CASSLFATSESSYNEQFF.

V gene TRBV6-5 combines with J gene TRBJ1-6; D is perhaps TRBD1 (5 bases). CDR1 is MNHEY, CDR2 SVGAGI, per germline. CDR3 length equals 13 residues. V dropped 2 bases and J dropped 8 bases, with 7 bases sitting between them. The CDR3 here is CASSYGGDSPLHF. CDR3 bases: TGTGCCAGCAGTTACGGGGGGGATTCACCCCTCCACTTT.

The V gene is TRBV5-1, the J gene TRBJ1-1, with D tentatively TRBD1 (6 bases). Germline V lookup: CDR1 SGHRS, CDR2 YFSETQ. CDR3 length: 15 amino acids. V was cut by 4 bases and J by 1 base, with 14 bases left in between. CDR3 in amino acids: CASSTGFLSNTEAFF. Here the CDR3 DNA reads TGCGCCAGCAGCACAGGGTTCCTCTCGAACACTGAAGCTTTCTTT.

The gene calls are TRBV12-5 and TRBJ1-1, with a weak D call TRBD1 (6 bases). CDR3 size: 18 residues. Trimming stripped 0 bases from V and 1 base from J, with 18 bases between. In germline, CDR1 is LGHNT, CDR2 FRNRAP. CDR3: CASGLVRVVGGQNTEAFF. Here the CDR3 DNA reads TGTGCTAGTGGTTTGGTAAGGGTGGTTGGGGGACAGAACACTGAAGCTTTCTTT.

This chain joins TRBV6-2 or TRBV6-3 and TRBJ1-1; D gene ambiguous. The CDR3 runs 15 residues. Germline CDR1 and CDR2: MNHEY and SVGEGT. Trimming shortened V by 3 bases and J by 0 bases, and 11 bases separated the two germline ends. The CDR3 loop reads CASSYQAPLNTEAFF. CDR3 coding DNA: TGTGCCAGCAGTTATCAAGCTCCCTTGAACACTGAAGCTTTCTTT.

The gene calls are TRBV27 and TRBJ2-7, with 11 positions matching TRBD2. The length of the CDR3 is 15 residues. J was trimmed by 3 bases and V by 5 bases; bases with no gene match: 6. The germline V gene has CDR1 MNHEY and CDR2 SMNVEV (reference sequence). CDR3 amino acids: CASSPSSGGSYEQYF. CDR3 DNA sequence: TGTGCCAGCAGTCCGTCTAGCGGGGGGAGCTACGAGCAGTACTTC.

The V gene is TRBV7-2, the J gene TRBJ2-7, with 7 positions matching TRBD2. After removal of 5 bases from V and 0 bases from J, the junction contained 7 bases not matched to a gene. The CDR3 sequence is 15 residues long. Germline V gene lookup returns CDR1 SGHTA and CDR2 FQGNSA. Written as DNA, the CDR3 is TGTGCCAGCAGCCGGGACTCGGGGGGCTCCTACGAGCAGTACTTC. Amino acid sequence: CASSRDSGGSYEQYF.

CDR3 sequence (DNA): TGTGCCAGCAGTCCTCAGGGTAGCTACGAGCAGTACTTC. It translates to CASSPQGSYEQYF. The chain uses TRBV6-5 and TRBJ2-7; D perhaps matches TRBD1 (5 bases). Germline V CDR1 and CDR2: MNHEY, SVGAGI. The ends were cut back, 5 bases at V and 3 bases at J, with 11 bases in the middle. This CDR3 region has 13 residues.

This chain uses TRBV28 with TRBJ1-3, with D unclear. This CDR3 comprises 14 residues. Germline CDR1 MDHEN, CDR2 SYDVKM. V was pared by 3 bases and J by 0 bases, with 6 bases between. The CDR3 region is CASSLWSSGNTIYF. The CDR3 DNA sequence: TGTGCCAGCAGTTTGTGGAGCTCTGGAAACACCATATATTTT.

J is TRBJ2-3 and V is TRBV11-1, with 8 nucleotides matching TRBD1. The germline V gene encodes CDR1 SGHAT and CDR2 FQDESV (reference sequence). The length of the CDR3 is 15 residues. Germline trimming cut 5 bases from V and 3 bases from J; bases unmatched to any gene: 7. CDR3 amino acids: CASSLRQGWTDTQYF. In nucleotides, the CDR3 is TGTGCCAGCAGCCTCCGACAGGGGTGGACAGATACGCAGTATTTT.

V gene TRBV6-6 combines with J gene TRBJ1-5; possibly TRBD1 for D (5 bases). The CDR3 has 13 residues. V lost 2 bases to trimming and J lost 5 bases, with 7 bases between them. Germline CDR1 is MNHNY and CDR2 is SVGAGI (reference sequence). The CDR3 region has the DNA TGTGCCAGCAGTTACGGGGACTATCAGCCCCAGCATTTT. Translated, it gives CASSYGDYQPQHF.

The chain is built from TRBV6-4 and TRBJ2-3, with a tentative D call TRBD2 (5 bases). The CDR3 has 13 residues. Trimming pared 2 bases from V and 8 bases from J, leaving 11 bases between. Germline CDR1 reads MRHNA; CDR2 reads SNTAGT. The CDR3 here is CASSDGSRRTQYF. In nucleotides, the CDR3 is TGTGCCAGCAGTGACGGGAGTCGTCGTACGCAGTATTTT.

The chain has TRBV27 and TRBJ1-4; no definite D call. Trimming stripped 3 bases from V and 0 bases from J, with 5 bases between. The CDR3 spans 14 residues. From germline, CDR1 is MNHEY and CDR2 SMNVEV (reference sequence). As DNA, the CDR3 is TGTGCCAGCAGTTTCTATGCAACTAATGAAAAACTGTTTTTT. Amino acids: CASSFYATNEKLFF.

V gene TRBV5-1 combines with J gene TRBJ1-1; D gene ambiguous. Germline V gives CDR1 SGHRS, CDR2 YFSETQ. The CDR3 has 12 residues. V was clipped by 1 base and J by 7 bases, with 8 bases between them. CDR3 bases: TGCGCCAGCAGCTTGTCCGGTGGTGAAGCTTTCTTT. Translated, it gives CASSLSGGEAFF.

This clone was picked up one time. The V and J genes are TRBV3-1 (or the pseudogene TRBV3-2) and TRBJ1-2, with unresolved D. Looked up from germline, CDR1 is LGHDT and CDR2 is YNNKEL (reference sequence). Between the trimmed V and J ends, which lost 1 base and 2 bases, there was a span of 14 bases. The CDR3 has 16 residues. For the CDR3, the DNA is TGTGCCAGCAGCCAAGCCCGGGATCGGACGAACTATGGCTACACCTTC. It encodes CASSQARDRTNYGYTF.

V and J are TRBV6-4 and TRBJ2-1, with a tentative D call TRBD2 (6 bases). Between the trimmed V and J ends, which lost 4 bases and 5 bases, there was a span of 15 bases. CDR3 length: 15 amino acids. CDR1 and CDR2 (germline): MRHNA, SNTAGT. CDR3 sequence reads: CASSVLGGNDNEQFF. CDR3 sequence (DNA): TGTGCCAGCAGTGTCCTTGGCGGGAACGACAATGAGCAGTTCTTC.

V usage is TRBV19 and J usage is TRBJ1-2; TRBD1 agrees at 7 bases. Germline V gene sequence: CDR1 LNHDA, CDR2 SQIVND (reference sequence). This CDR3 spans 13 amino acids. J gave up 5 bases and V 6 bases, and 6 bases lay outside the gene matches. CDR3 in amino acids: CASSSTGDYGYTF. The CDR3, as DNA: TGTGCCAGTAGCTCCACAGGGGATTATGGCTACACCTTC.